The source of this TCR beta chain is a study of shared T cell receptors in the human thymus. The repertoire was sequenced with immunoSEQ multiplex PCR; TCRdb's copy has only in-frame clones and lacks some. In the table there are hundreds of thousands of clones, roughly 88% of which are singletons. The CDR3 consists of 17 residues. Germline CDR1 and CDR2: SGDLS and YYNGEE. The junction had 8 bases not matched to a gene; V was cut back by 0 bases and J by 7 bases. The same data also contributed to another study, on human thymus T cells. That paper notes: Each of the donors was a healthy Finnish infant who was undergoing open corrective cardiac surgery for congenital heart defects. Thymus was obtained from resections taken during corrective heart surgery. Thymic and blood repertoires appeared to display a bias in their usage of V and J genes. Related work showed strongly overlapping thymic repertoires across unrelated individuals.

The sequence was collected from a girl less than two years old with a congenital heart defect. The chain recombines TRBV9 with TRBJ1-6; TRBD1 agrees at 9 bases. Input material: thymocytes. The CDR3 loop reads CASSVGDRDGGNSPLHF. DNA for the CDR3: TGTGCCAGCAGCGTAGGGGACAGGGATGGGGGGAATTCACCCCTCCACTTT.